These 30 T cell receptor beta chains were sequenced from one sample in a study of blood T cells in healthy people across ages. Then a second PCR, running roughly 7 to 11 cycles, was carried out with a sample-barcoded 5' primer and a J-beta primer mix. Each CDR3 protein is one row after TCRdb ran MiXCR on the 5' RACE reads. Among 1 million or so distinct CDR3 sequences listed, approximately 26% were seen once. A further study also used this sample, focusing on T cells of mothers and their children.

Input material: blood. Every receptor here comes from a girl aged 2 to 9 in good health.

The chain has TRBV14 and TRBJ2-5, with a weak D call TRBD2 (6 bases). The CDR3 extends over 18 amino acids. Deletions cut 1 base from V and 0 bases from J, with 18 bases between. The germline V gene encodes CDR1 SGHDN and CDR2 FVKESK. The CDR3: CASSQGNLGLLYQETQYF. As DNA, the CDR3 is TGTGCCAGCAGCCAAGGCAATCTGGGACTCTTGTACCAAGAGACCCAGTACTTC.

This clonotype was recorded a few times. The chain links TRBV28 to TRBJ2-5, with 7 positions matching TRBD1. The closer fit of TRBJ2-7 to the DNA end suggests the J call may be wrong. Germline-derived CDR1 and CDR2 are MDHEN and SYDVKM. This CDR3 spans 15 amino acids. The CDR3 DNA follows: TGTGCCAGCAGTTTTCGGGACAGCTCCTACTACGAGCAGTACTTC. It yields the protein CASSFRDSSYYEQYF.

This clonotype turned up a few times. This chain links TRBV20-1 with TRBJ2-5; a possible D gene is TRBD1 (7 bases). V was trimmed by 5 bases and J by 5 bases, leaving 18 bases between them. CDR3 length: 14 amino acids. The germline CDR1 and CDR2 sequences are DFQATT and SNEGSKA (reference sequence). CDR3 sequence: CSAHKTGTFETQYF. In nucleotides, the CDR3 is TGCAGTGCTCATAAGACAGGGACTTTCGAGACCCAGTACTTC.

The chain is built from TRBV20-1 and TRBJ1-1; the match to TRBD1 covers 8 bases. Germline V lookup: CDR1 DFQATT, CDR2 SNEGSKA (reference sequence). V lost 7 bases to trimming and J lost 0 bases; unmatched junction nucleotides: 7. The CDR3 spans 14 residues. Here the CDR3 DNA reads TGCAGTGTTTCGACAGGGGCTTTGAACACTGAAGCTTTCTTT. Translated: CSVSTGALNTEAFF.

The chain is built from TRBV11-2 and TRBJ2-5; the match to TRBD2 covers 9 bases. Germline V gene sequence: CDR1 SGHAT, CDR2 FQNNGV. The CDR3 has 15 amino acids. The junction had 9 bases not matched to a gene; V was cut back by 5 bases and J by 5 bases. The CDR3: CASSPGTSIRETQYF. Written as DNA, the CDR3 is TGTGCCAGCAGCCCCGGGACTAGCATCAGGGAGACCCAGTACTTC.

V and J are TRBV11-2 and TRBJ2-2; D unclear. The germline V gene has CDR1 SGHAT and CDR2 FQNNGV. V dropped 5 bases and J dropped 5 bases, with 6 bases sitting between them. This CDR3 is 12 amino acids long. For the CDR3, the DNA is TGTGCCAGCAGCCCGTGGACCGGGGAGCTGTTTTTT. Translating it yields CASSPWTGELFF.

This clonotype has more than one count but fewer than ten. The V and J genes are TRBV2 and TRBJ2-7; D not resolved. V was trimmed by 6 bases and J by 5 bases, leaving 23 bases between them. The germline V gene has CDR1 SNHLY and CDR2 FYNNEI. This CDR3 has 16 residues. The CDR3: CASSRPLYHKLDEQYF. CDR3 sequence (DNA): TGTGCCAGCAGCCGACCGCTCTATCATAAGCTCGACGAGCAGTACTTC.

The CDR3 DNA follows: TGTGCCAGCACTTCCACAGACACTTCAGGACCTGAGCAGTACTTC. It is translated as CASTSTDTSGPEQYF. This sequence joins TRBV12-3 or TRBV12-4 and TRBJ2-5, with no clear D. Between the trimmed V and J ends, which lost 7 bases and 11 bases, there was a span of 26 bases. The CDR3 covers 15 residues.

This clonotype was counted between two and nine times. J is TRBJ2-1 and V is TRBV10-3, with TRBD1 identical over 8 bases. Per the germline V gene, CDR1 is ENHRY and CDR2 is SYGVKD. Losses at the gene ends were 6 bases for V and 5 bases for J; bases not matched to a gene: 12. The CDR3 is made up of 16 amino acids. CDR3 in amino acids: CAISRGGQGAHNEQFF. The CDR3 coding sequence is TGTGCCATCAGCAGAGGGGGTCAGGGGGCCCACAATGAGCAGTTCTTC.

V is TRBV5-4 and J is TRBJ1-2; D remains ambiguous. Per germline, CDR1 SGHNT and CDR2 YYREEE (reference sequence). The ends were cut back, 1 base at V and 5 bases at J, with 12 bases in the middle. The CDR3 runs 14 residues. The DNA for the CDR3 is TGTGCCAGCAGCTTGAAACTTGAGGGTTATGGCTACACCTTC. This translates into CASSLKLEGYGYTF.

CDR3 protein: CATSDPPPGQGDNEQFF. CDR3 nucleotide sequence: TGTGCCACCAGTGATCCGCCACCGGGACAGGGGGACAATGAGCAGTTCTTC. The V call is TRBV24-1, the J call TRBJ2-1; TRBD1 agrees at 11 bases. The CDR3 spans 17 residues. J lost 5 bases, V lost 3 bases, and 8 bases had no gene match. Germline CDR1 and CDR2: KGHDR and SFDVKD.

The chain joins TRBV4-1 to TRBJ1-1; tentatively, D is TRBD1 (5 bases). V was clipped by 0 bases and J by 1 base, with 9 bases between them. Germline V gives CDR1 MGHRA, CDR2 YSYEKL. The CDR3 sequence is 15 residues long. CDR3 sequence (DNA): TGCGCCAGCAGCCAAGAGGGGGGGACGAACACTGAAGCTTTCTTT. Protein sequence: CASSQEGGTNTEAFF.

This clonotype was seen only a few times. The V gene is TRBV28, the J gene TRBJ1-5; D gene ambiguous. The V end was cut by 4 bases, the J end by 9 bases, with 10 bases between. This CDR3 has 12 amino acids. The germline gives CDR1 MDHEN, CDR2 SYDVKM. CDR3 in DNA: TGTGCCAGCAGTTCCCCGTCTTTGCCCCAGCATTTT. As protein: CASSSPSLPQHF.

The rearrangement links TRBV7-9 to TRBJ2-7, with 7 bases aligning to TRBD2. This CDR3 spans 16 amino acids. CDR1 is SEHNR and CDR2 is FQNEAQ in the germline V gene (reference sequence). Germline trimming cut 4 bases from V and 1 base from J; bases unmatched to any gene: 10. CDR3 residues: CASSSFGGGPSYEQYF. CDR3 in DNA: TGTGCCAGCAGCTCCTTCGGCGGGGGACCATCCTACGAGCAGTACTTC.

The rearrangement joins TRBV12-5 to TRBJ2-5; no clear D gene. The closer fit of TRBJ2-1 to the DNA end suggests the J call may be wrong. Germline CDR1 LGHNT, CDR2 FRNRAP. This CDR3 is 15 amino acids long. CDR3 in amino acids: CASGLLGGRLNEQFF. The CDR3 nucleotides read TGTGCTAGTGGTTTACTCGGCGGACGCCTCAATGAGCAGTTCTTC.

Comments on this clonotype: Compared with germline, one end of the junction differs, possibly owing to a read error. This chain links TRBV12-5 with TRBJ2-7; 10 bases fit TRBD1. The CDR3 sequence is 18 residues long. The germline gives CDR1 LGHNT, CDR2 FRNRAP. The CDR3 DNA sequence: TGTGCTAGTGGTGACCAACCGGGACAGGGGACTTCAATCTACGAGCCGTACTTC. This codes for CASGDQPGQGTSIYEPYF.

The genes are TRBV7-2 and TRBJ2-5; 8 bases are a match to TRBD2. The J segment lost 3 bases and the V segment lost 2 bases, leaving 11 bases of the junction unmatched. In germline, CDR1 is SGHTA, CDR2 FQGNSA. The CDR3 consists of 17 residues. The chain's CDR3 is CASSLKWGGRTKETQYF. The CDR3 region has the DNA TGTGCCAGCAGCTTAAAATGGGGCGGGAGGACTAAAGAGACCCAGTACTTC.

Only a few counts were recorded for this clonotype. This CDR3 reads CASSLSLAANEQYF. In DNA form, the CDR3 reads TGTGCCAGCAGTTTGTCACTAGCAGCAAACGAGCAGTACTTC. The gene calls are TRBV12-3 or TRBV12-4 and TRBJ2-7, with a possible D match to TRBD2 (6 bases). V lost 3 bases and J lost 5, with 14 bases in between. This CDR3 has 14 amino acids.

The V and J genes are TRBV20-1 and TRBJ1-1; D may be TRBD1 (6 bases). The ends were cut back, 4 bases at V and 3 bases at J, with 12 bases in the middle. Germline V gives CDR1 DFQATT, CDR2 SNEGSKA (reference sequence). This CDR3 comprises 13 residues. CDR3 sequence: CSATGDIYTEAFF. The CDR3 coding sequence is TGCAGTGCTACAGGGGACATCTACACTGAAGCTTTCTTT.

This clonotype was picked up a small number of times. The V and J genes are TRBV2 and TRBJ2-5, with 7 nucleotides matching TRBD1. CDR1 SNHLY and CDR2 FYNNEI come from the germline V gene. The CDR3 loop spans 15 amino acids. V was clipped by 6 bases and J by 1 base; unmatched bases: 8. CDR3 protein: CASRVTGTVQETQYF. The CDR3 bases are TGTGCCAGCAGAGTTACCGGGACAGTCCAAGAGACCCAGTACTTC.

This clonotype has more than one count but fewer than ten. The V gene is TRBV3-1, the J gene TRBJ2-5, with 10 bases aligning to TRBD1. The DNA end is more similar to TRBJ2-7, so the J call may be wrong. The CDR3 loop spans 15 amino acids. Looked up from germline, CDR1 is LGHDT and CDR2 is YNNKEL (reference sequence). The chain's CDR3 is CASSQWGQGSYEQYF. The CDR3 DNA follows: TGTGCCAGCAGCCAGTGGGGACAGGGGTCCTACGAGCAGTACTTC.

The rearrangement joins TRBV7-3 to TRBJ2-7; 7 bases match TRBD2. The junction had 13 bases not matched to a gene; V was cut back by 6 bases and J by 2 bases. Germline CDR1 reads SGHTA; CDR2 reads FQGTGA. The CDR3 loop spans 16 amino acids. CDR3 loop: CASSPTFQTSPYEQYF. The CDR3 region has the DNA TGTGCCAGCAGTCCCACTTTCCAGACTAGCCCCTACGAGCAGTACTTC.

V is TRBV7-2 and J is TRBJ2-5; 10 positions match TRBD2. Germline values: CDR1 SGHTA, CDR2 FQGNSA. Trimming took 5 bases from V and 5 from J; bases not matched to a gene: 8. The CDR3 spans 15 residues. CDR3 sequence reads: CASSGTSALGETQYF. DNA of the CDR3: TGTGCCAGCAGCGGGACTAGCGCCCTGGGGGAGACCCAGTACTTC.

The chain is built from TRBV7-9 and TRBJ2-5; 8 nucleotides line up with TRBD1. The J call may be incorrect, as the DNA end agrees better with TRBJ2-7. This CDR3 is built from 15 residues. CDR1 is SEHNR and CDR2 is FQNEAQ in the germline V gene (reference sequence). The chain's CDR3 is CASSQHTGGLGEQYF. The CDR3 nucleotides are TGTGCCAGCAGCCAGCACACAGGGGGTCTTGGCGAGCAGTACTTC.

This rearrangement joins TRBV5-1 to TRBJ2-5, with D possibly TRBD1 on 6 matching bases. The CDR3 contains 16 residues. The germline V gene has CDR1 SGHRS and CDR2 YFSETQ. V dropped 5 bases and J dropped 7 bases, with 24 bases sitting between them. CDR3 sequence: CASRVRIGEGRGTQYF. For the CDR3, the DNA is TGCGCCAGCAGAGTCCGGATTGGTGAGGGCAGGGGGACCCAGTACTTC.

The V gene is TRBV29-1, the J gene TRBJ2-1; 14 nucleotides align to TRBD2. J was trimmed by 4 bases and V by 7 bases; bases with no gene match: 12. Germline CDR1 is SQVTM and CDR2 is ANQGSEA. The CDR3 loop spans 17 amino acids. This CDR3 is CSAEGGTSGSWYNEQFF. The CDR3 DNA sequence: TGCAGCGCCGAAGGGGGGACTAGCGGGAGTTGGTACAATGAGCAGTTCTTC.

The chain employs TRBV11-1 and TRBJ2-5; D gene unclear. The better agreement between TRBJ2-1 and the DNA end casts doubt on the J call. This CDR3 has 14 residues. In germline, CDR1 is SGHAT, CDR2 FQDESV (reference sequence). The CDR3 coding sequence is TGTGCCAGCAGAGGCCTCGGTGTTTACAATGAGCAGTTCTTC. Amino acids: CASRGLGVYNEQFF.

Here the CDR3 reads CASSTIGYEAEGKLFF. The CDR3 nucleotides read TGTGCCAGCAGCACCATTGGGTATGAGGCGGAGGGAAAACTGTTTTTT. This chain joins TRBV7-8 and TRBJ1-4; D uncertain. The CDR3 covers 16 residues. Trimming took 5 bases from V and 10 from J, leaving 23 bases between them. Germline V gives CDR1 SGHVS, CDR2 FQNEAQ.

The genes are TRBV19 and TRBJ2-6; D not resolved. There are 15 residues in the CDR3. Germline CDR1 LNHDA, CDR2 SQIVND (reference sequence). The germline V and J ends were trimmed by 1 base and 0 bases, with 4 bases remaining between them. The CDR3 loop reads CASSIGSSGANVLTF. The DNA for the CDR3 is TGTGCCAGTAGTATAGGTAGCTCTGGGGCCAACGTCCTGACTTTC. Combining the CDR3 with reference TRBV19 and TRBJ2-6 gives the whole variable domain DGGITQSPKYLFRKEGQNVTLSCEQNLNHDAMYWYRQDPGQGLRLIYYSQIVNDFQKGDIAEGYSVSREKKESFPLTVTSAQKNPTAFYLCASSIGSSGANVLTFGAGSRLTVL.

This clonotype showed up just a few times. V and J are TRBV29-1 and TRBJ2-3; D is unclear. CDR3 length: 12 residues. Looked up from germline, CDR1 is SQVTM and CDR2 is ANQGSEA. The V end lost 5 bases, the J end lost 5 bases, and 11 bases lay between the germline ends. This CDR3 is CSVLPILDTQYF. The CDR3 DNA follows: TGCAGCGTTCTCCCTATCTTAGATACGCAGTATTTT.